This T cell receptor beta chain stems from a study of shared clonotypes between healthy human individuals. Libraries were prepared by immunoSEQ multiplex PCR; TCRdb keeps only in-frame clonotypes and omits some of them. The sample consists of about 1,800,000 clones, about 95% of them appearing once. In this sample, this clone turned up once. CD45RO-negative cells were positively selected for CCR7, leaving out terminally differentiated effector memory CD45RA+ cells. Sequencing was performed on naive CD8+ T cells sorted from blood. The source is a young man in good health.

The DNA for the CDR3 is TGTGCCAGCAGCACGGCTGGACAGGGCCCAAACGAGCAGTACTTC. Its translation: CASSTAGQGPNEQYF. The J gene is TRBJ2-7, the V gene TRBV7-6; 8 nucleotides agree with TRBD1. This CDR3 has 15 amino acids. Per the germline V gene, CDR1 is SGHVS and CDR2 is FNYEAQ. V was clipped by 5 bases and J by 5 bases; unmatched bases: 11.